Following are 25 T cell receptor beta chains from one sample sequenced in a study of glioma-infiltrating T cells after dendritic cell vaccination listed by TCRdb under 2016. The time point label for this specimen denotes: after dendritic cell vaccination, including at tumor progression/relapse. Libraries were constructed by the immunoSEQ multiplex PCR assay. In TCRdb, the immuneACCESS table is reduced to in-frame sequences with V and J assigned. These tables do not hold every clone; where another copy was compared, an unresolved V gene accounts for under half, and the others remain unexplained. The sample profile shows roughly 60,000 clones; around nine tenths of them were found once. Roughly 11% of the sample is in the top ten clones. The source was blood, collected after dendritic cell vaccination. These receptors came from a human donor with glioblastoma.

J is TRBJ1-1 and V is TRBV30; no definite D call. The germline gives CDR1 GTSNPN, CDR2 SVGIG (reference sequence). This CDR3 spans 11 amino acids. V was cut by 2 bases and J by 8 bases, with 9 bases left in between. The CDR3 loop reads CAWSPTTEAFF. The CDR3 DNA is TGTGCCTGGAGTCCGACAACCGAAGCTTTCTTT.

The CDR3 DNA reads as TGTGCCAGCTCACCAAACGGACAGGGGGCTGGAAACACCATATATTTT. Protein product: CASSPNGQGAGNTIYF. This chain links TRBV18 with TRBJ1-3; TRBD1 aligns across 10 bases. CDR1 is KGHSH and CDR2 is LQKENI in the germline V gene. Trimming cost V 2 bases and J 2 bases; bases outside gene matches: 3. This CDR3 has 16 amino acids.

The chain combines TRBV7-2 with TRBJ2-1, with TRBD2 identical over 14 bases. The CDR3 contains 19 residues. Germline V gene sequence: CDR1 SGHTA, CDR2 FQGNSA. V lost 3 bases to trimming and J lost 6 bases; unmatched junction nucleotides: 13. DNA for the CDR3: TGTGCCAGCAGCTTGTCCGGGACTAGCGGGAGTCTGTTTCTCAATGAGCAGTTCTTC. This encodes CASSLSGTSGSLFLNEQFF.

This clone occurred once. The CDR3 protein is CASSQDRGQPQHF. CDR3 bases: TGCGCCAGCAGCCAAGATAGAGGTCAGCCCCAGCATTTT. This chain links TRBV4-3 with TRBJ1-5; D not resolved. The CDR3 totals 13 residues. V was shortened by 0 bases and J by 6 bases, with 6 bases between the two germline ends. Germline CDR1 is LGHNA and CDR2 is YSLEER.

This chain connects TRBV27 to TRBJ2-1; weak D call: TRBD2 (5 bases). The germline V and J ends were trimmed by 8 bases and 12 bases, with 17 bases remaining between them. CDR1 is MNHEY, CDR2 SMNVEV, per germline (reference sequence). The CDR3 runs 12 residues. The CDR3, as DNA: TGTGCCAGCGCATATGAGGGCCTAGGGCAGTTCTTC. It encodes CASAYEGLGQFF.

The chain combines TRBV27 with TRBJ2-7, with D possibly TRBD2 on 6 matching bases. Trimming removed 3 bases from V and 3 bases from J, with 12 bases in between. CDR1 is MNHEY and CDR2 is SMNVEV in the germline V gene (reference sequence). CDR3 length equals 14 residues. The CDR3 nucleotides are TGTGCCAGCAGTTTTCTGGCGGGGAACTACGAGCAGTACTTC. It translates to CASSFLAGNYEQYF.

This clone occurred once. The CDR3 here is CAISESRDRLFF. As DNA, the CDR3 is TGTGCCATCAGTGAGTCCCGGGACAGGCTGTTTTTT. The chain uses TRBV10-3 and TRBJ1-4, with 8 bases matching TRBD1. Germline V CDR1 and CDR2: ENHRY, SYGVKD. Trimming at V came to 0 bases and at J to 14 bases, leaving 2 bases not matched to a gene. The CDR3 spans 12 residues.

This chain joins TRBV11-3 and TRBJ2-6; 7 bases align to TRBD1. V was pared by 2 bases and J by 2 bases, with 12 bases of the junction left unmatched. This CDR3 is 19 amino acids long. Germline V CDR1 and CDR2: SGHNT, YENEEA. CDR3 loop: CASSLRDSTTRPGANVLTF. The CDR3, as DNA: TGTGCCAGCAGCTTACGGGACAGCACAACTCGGCCTGGGGCCAACGTCCTGACTTTC.

The chain has TRBV15 and TRBJ1-1; no firm D call. The V gene's germline CDR1 is LNHNV and CDR2 YYDKDF (reference sequence). The CDR3 is 15 amino acids. V lost 0 bases, J lost 1 base, and 9 bases lay in between. The CDR3 region is CATSREISKNTEAFF. The CDR3 bases are TGTGCCACCAGCAGAGAAATTAGTAAGAACACTGAAGCTTTCTTT.

The chain has TRBV18 and TRBJ1-1; 9 bases fit TRBD1. Germline CDR1 and CDR2: KGHSH and LQKENI. V lost 1 base, J lost 4 bases, and 4 bases stayed unmatched. This CDR3 region has 15 residues. DNA for the CDR3: TGTGCCAGCTCACCACGACAGGGGGTGGGCACTGAAGCTTTCTTT. It encodes CASSPRQGVGTEAFF.

The chain combines TRBV5-1 with TRBJ1-1; D is undetermined. CDR3 size: 14 residues. Trimming removed 2 bases at V and 4 bases at J, with 12 bases between. Per germline, CDR1 SGHRS and CDR2 YFSETQ. CDR3 sequence: CASSLAHGSTEAFF. The CDR3 DNA is TGCGCCAGCAGCTTAGCACACGGGAGCACTGAAGCTTTCTTT.

The chain combines TRBV18 with TRBJ1-2, with TRBD1 identical over 12 bases. The ends lost 3 bases at V and 7 bases at J; junction bases unmatched: 9. CDR1 and CDR2 from the germline V gene are KGHSH and LQKENI. This CDR3 comprises 16 residues. The CDR3 nucleotides are TGTGCCAGCTCACCGATTCGGGACAGGGGGCCGAGTGGCTACACCTTC. Its protein product is CASSPIRDRGPSGYTF. Full variable domain (rest looked up from reference TRBV18 and TRBJ1-2): NAGVMQNPRHLVRRRGQEARLRCSPMKGHSHVYWYRQLPEEGLKFMVYLQKENIIDESGMPKERFSAEFPKEGPSILRIQQVVRGDSAAYFCASSPIRDRGPSGYTFGSGTRLTVV.

The J gene is TRBJ1-2, the V gene TRBV7-2; D possibly corresponds to TRBD1 (5 bases). The CDR3 runs 14 residues. Trimming pared 8 bases from V and 2 bases from J, leaving 15 bases between. Germline V CDR1 and CDR2: SGHTA, FQGNSA. The CDR3 protein is CASSGGGMNYGYTF. CDR3 coding DNA: TGTGCCAGCTCGGGGGGAGGGATGAACTATGGCTACACCTTC.

This sequence joins TRBV18 and TRBJ1-6; no firm D call. The CDR3 has 14 amino acids. Germline CDR1 reads KGHSH; CDR2 reads LQKENI. V was trimmed by 2 bases and J by 8 bases, leaving 10 bases between them. CDR3 in amino acids: CASSPNGSDSPLHF. The CDR3, as DNA: TGTGCCAGCTCACCAAACGGTAGTGATTCACCCCTCCACTTT.

The J gene is TRBJ2-1, the V gene TRBV19; 9 bases line up with TRBD2. CDR1 is LNHDA, CDR2 SQIVND, per germline (reference sequence). The CDR3 covers 19 residues. With 0 bases clipped from V and 0 bases from J, the junction kept 9 bases outside the gene matches. CDR3 coding DNA: TGTGCCAGTAGTATAGATTTAGCGGGGGACCATCCCTCCTACAATGAGCAGTTCTTC. Its protein product is CASSIDLAGDHPSYNEQFF. Filled out from reference TRBV19 and TRBJ2-1, the complete variable domain reads DGGITQSPKYLFRKEGQNVTLSCEQNLNHDAMYWYRQDPGQGLRLIYYSQIVNDFQKGDIAEGYSVSREKKESFPLTVTSAQKNPTAFYLCASSIDLAGDHPSYNEQFFGPGTRLTVL.

The chain has TRBV11-3 and TRBJ1-1; D not resolved. The V gene's germline CDR1 is SGHNT and CDR2 YENEEA. The CDR3 spans 13 residues. Trimming removed 6 bases at V and 4 bases at J, with 12 bases between. The CDR3 loop reads CASSPRRGTEAFF. The DNA of the CDR3 is TGTGCCAGCAGTCCCCGGCGGGGCACTGAAGCTTTCTTT.

The V call is TRBV4-2, the J call TRBJ2-1; the match to TRBD1 covers 7 bases. The CDR3 totals 21 residues. CDR1 is LGHNA and CDR2 is YNFKEQ in the germline V gene. V lost 2 bases, J lost 8 bases, and 27 bases stayed unmatched. The CDR3 sequence is CASSQLVKGASARKVTYEQFF. In nucleotides, the CDR3 is TGTGCCAGCAGCCAACTAGTGAAGGGGGCCTCAGCCCGTAAGGTAACCTATGAGCAGTTCTTC.

This chain joins TRBV29-1 and TRBJ1-2, with 9 bases fitting TRBD1. The V and J ends lost 6 bases and 8 bases, in that order; junction bases with no gene match: 10. The CDR3 runs 13 residues. CDR1 is SQVTM, CDR2 ANQGSEA, per germline. The CDR3 protein is CSVDRGGAGGYTF. CDR3 DNA sequence: TGCAGCGTCGACAGGGGGGGGGCCGGAGGCTACACCTTC.

CDR3 protein: CASSLVGLAPSYEQYF. The DNA of the CDR3 is TGTGCCAGCAGCTTAGTTGGGCTAGCGCCCTCCTACGAGCAGTACTTC. The gene calls are TRBV13 and TRBJ2-7; a possible D gene is TRBD2 (6 bases). Germline V gene data show CDR1 as PRHDT and CDR2 as FYEKMQ (reference sequence). This CDR3 has 16 amino acids. Trimming cost V 1 base and J 0 bases, with 13 bases left between them.

The chain combines TRBV14 with TRBJ2-1; 8 positions match TRBD1. Germline CDR1 and CDR2: SGHDN and FVKESK. The CDR3 consists of 20 residues. J lost 0 bases, V lost 0 bases, and 13 bases had no gene match. The CDR3 loop is CASSQDLRTGFRSSYNEQFF. The CDR3 coding sequence is TGTGCCAGCAGCCAAGATCTGCGGACAGGGTTCCGGAGCTCCTACAATGAGCAGTTCTTC.

Only a few counts were recorded for this clone. This chain connects TRBV7-8 to TRBJ2-7; 7 positions agree with TRBD1. The CDR3 loop spans 12 amino acids. V lost 7 bases, J lost 12 bases, and 12 bases stayed unmatched. Germline V lookup: CDR1 SGHVS, CDR2 FQNEAQ. In nucleotides, the CDR3 is TGTGCCAGCACCCCTGACAGGGAGAGAGGGTACTTC. Translated, it gives CASTPDRERGYF.

V is TRBV4-3 and J is TRBJ2-5; TRBD2 matches at 8 bases. The CDR3 loop spans 14 amino acids. CDR1 LGHNA and CDR2 YSLEER come from the germline V gene. V trimming: 1 base; J trimming: 11 bases; junction bases outside the gene matches: 9. CDR3 amino acids: CASSQGGAGAAQYF. For the CDR3, the DNA is TGCGCCAGCAGCCAAGGGGGAGCGGGGGCGGCACAGTACTTC.

V is TRBV10-2 and J is TRBJ2-1, with TRBD1 identical over 8 bases. The CDR3 covers 17 residues. The V segment lost 3 bases and the J segment 4 bases; nucleotides outside the gene matches: 11. Germline V gene sequence: CDR1 WSHSY, CDR2 SAAADI. CDR3 coding DNA: TGCGCCAGCAGTGATACAGGGGGACCATCTTTATACAATGAGCAGTTCTTC. Its protein is CASSDTGGPSLYNEQFF.

The chain recombines TRBV27 with TRBJ1-1; TRBD1 is a possible D gene (5 bases). The CDR3 loop spans 15 amino acids. The germline CDR1 and CDR2 sequences are MNHEY and SMNVEV (reference sequence). Trimming removed 4 bases from V and 4 bases from J, with 16 bases in between. CDR3 nucleotides: TGTGCCAGCAGTTCAGACCGGGGGGTTGGCACTGAAGCTTTCTTT. As protein: CASSSDRGVGTEAFF.

This chain uses TRBV10-1 with TRBJ2-1, with TRBD2 identical over 10 bases. This CDR3 has 15 amino acids. From germline, CDR1 is WNHNN and CDR2 SYGVQD (reference sequence). J was trimmed by 6 bases and V by 2 bases; bases with no gene match: 4. The CDR3 DNA is TGCGCCAGCAGTGAGACTAGCGGGATAGTCAATGAGCAGTTCTTC. Its protein product is CASSETSGIVNEQFF.